This T cell receptor (beta chain) was retrieved from a study of cytomegalovirus exposure and HLA in healthy donors. Overall study results and limits: Near-uniform donor sequencing depth was presumed by presence/absence analyses.

The PCR used 60 Vbeta and 13 Jbeta primers. Only in-frame clones appear in the TCRdb table, and some are missing; sequencing was by immunoSEQ multiplex PCR. There are tens of thousands of clones in the sample; roughly 79% occur only once, and 0.45% to 0.6% lies in the top ten. On this clone itself: The antigen is undetermined.

CDR1 is MRHNA, CDR2 SNTAGT, per germline. This CDR3 has 14 residues. The trim removed 6 bases at V and 8 bases at J, leaving 12 bases unmatched. This TCR came from a man aged 30 to 39 in good health and CMV-seronegative. The chain recombines TRBV6-4 with TRBJ1-1; TRBD1 aligns across 7 bases. Specimen: PBMCs. This chain's CDR3 is CASRKDRNLREAFF. The CDR3 bases are TGTGCCAGCAGGAAGGACAGGAACCTCCGCGAAGCTTTCTTT.